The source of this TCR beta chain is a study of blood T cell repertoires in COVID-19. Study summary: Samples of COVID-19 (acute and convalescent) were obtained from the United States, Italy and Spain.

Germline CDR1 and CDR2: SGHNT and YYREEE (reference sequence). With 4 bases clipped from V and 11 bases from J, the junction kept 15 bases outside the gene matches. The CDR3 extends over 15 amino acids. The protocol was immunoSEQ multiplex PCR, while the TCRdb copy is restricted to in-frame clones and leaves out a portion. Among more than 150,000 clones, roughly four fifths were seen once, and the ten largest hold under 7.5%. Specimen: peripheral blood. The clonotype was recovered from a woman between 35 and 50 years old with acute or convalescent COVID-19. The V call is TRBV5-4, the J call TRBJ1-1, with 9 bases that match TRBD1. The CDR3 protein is CASSPDRDRVVMAFF. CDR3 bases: TGTGCCAGCAGCCCGGACCGGGACAGGGTGGTAATGGCTTTCTTT.